These 30 T cell receptor beta chains were all obtained from the same sample, sequenced in a study of post-analysis software for immune sequencing data. Broader study findings: TRBV5-6, TRBV5-1 and TRBV20-1 belonged to a set of about five TRBV segments that were more frequent in patients than controls.

cDNA libraries of TCR beta carried unique molecular identifiers. TCRdb called the PCR reads again in MiXCR, with one record for every CDR3 protein. This table holds approximately 180,000 distinct CDR3 sequences, around 30% found once. Their antigens remain unidentified. Sequenced input: blood. Receptors originate from a girl aged 5-17 years with multiple sclerosis.

This clonotype was seen at least ten times. V gene TRBV12-3 or TRBV12-4 combines with J gene TRBJ2-7; D gene uncertain. V was clipped by 0 bases and J by 6 bases, with 15 bases between them. This CDR3 is built from 15 residues. CDR3 nucleotide sequence: TGTGCCAGCAGTTTAGCCACCGTACTCGCGACCGAGCAGTACTTC. It codes for CASSLATVLATEQYF.

Comments on this clonotype: A single base separates this from a much larger clone, so it may be a read error. This sequence joins TRBV15 and TRBJ2-1; TRBD2 matches 9 bases. CDR1 is LNHNV, CDR2 YYDKDF, per germline (reference sequence). The CDR3 runs to 18 residues. The J segment lost 5 bases and the V segment lost 0 bases, leaving 11 bases of the junction unmatched. The CDR3 here is CATSRDQVSGSANNEQFF. The CDR3 nucleotides read TGTGCCACCAGCAGAGATCAGGTTAGCGGGAGTGCCAACAATGAGCAGTTCTTC.

A word on this clonotype: A much more abundant neighbour one base away suggests this may be a read error. The CDR3 nucleotides are TGTGCCAGCAGCGGGACTAGCGGGGAAGAGACCCAGTTCTTC. Protein product: CASSGTSGEETQFF. V usage is TRBV28 and J usage is TRBJ2-1, with 13 bases that match TRBD2. The CDR3 contains 14 residues. Germline CDR1 MDHEN, CDR2 SYDVKM. Trimming removed 6 bases from V and 13 bases from J; junction bases left unmatched: 9.

At least ten counts were recorded for this clonotype. The chain recombines TRBV7-8 with TRBJ1-1; D is unresolved. Germline assignment: CDR1 SGHVS and CDR2 FQNEAQ. V gave up 1 base and J gave up 6 bases, with 9 bases separating them. The CDR3 has 13 amino acids. The DNA for the CDR3 is TGTGCCAGCAGCTTAGTCGGATCTGCTGAAGCTTTCTTT. This sequence encodes CASSLVGSAEAFF. Supplemented by reference TRBV7-8 and TRBJ1-1, the full variable domain reads GAGVSQSPRYKVAKRGQDVALRCDPISGHVSLFWYQQALGQGPEFLTYFQNEAQLDKSGLPSDRFFAERPEGSVSTLKIQRTQQEDSAVYLCASSLVGSAEAFFGQGTRLTVV.

J is TRBJ1-1 and V is TRBV7-2; D possibly corresponds to TRBD1 (6 bases). Deletions cut 5 bases from V and 7 bases from J, with 14 bases between. The CDR3 extends over 13 amino acids. CDR1 SGHTA and CDR2 FQGNSA come from the germline V gene. The CDR3 DNA reads as TGTGCCAGCAGCCTCCAGGGGACGGGTGAAGCTTTCTTT. Protein product: CASSLQGTGEAFF.

The rearrangement links TRBV27 to TRBJ2-3; 10 bases line up with TRBD1. Trimming removed 6 bases from V and 0 bases from J; junction bases left unmatched: 9. There are 17 residues in the CDR3. Germline CDR1 and CDR2: MNHEY and SMNVEV (reference sequence). Written as DNA, the CDR3 is TGTGCCAGCAGCTTTGGACAGGGGGTACTTAGCACAGATACGCAGTATTTT. Protein sequence: CASSFGQGVLSTDTQYF.

With regard to this clonotype: Possible read error: a much larger clone is one base away. The rearrangement joins TRBV29-1 to TRBJ2-7; D is uncertain. The CDR3 is made up of 13 amino acids. Germline V gene sequence: CDR1 SQVTM, CDR2 ANQGSEA. V gave up 4 bases and J gave up 7 bases, with 17 bases separating them. CDR3 sequence (DNA): TGCAGCGTTGGACCCCGCTCCTACAATGAGCAGTACTTC. This codes for CSVGPRSYNEQYF.

There are many counts of this clonotype. This chain uses TRBV3-1 with TRBJ2-1; D uncertain. Trimming pared 2 bases from V and 0 bases from J, leaving 8 bases between. Germline CDR1 LGHDT, CDR2 YNNKEL (reference sequence). The CDR3 sequence is 15 residues long. For the CDR3, the DNA is TGTGCCAGCAGCCAAAGCGAGAGCTCCTACAATGAGCAGTTCTTC. Its translation is CASSQSESSYNEQFF.

The chain couples TRBV20-1 to TRBJ1-6; 7 nucleotides align to TRBD1. Germline CDR1 and CDR2: DFQATT and SNEGSKA (reference sequence). The trim removed 3 bases at V and 7 bases at J, leaving 3 bases unmatched. This CDR3 is built from 13 residues. The CDR3 spells CSASQGGNSPLHF. The CDR3, as DNA: TGCAGTGCTAGTCAAGGGGGCAATTCACCCCTCCACTTT.

Comment on this clonotype: A much larger clone sits a single nucleotide away, making a read error possible. The chain has TRBV20-1 and TRBJ2-7, with 7 bases aligning to TRBD2. Losses at the gene ends were 6 bases for V and 7 bases for J; bases not matched to a gene: 15. Germline lookup yields CDR1 DFQATT and CDR2 SNEGSKA (reference sequence). The CDR3 consists of 14 residues. The CDR3 reads CSAYRDYRYNEQYF. CDR3 DNA: TGCAGTGCCTATCGGGACTACCGATACAATGAGCAGTACTTC.

This clonotype has a handful of counts. This chain links TRBV24-1 with TRBJ1-1; no definite D call. Germline V gene data show CDR1 as KGHDR and CDR2 as SFDVKD. The CDR3 covers 13 residues. V was pared by 3 bases and J by 5 bases, with 9 bases between. The CDR3, as DNA: TGTGCCACCAGTGATGGCGAGACAACTGAAGCTTTCTTT. Translation: CATSDGETTEAFF.

The chain couples TRBV10-3 to TRBJ2-7; the match to TRBD1 covers 8 bases. The V gene end was trimmed by 7 bases and the J gene end by 4 bases; junction bases not matched to a gene: 15. In germline, CDR1 is ENHRY, CDR2 SYGVKD. The CDR3 has 16 amino acids. The DNA for the CDR3 is TGTGCCATCAAGTCGGACAGGGCAGGGGGAGAGTACGAGCAGTACTTC. Encoded protein: CAIKSDRAGGEYEQYF.

This clonotype has a count of ten or more. This chain links TRBV20-1 with TRBJ2-7; TRBD1 agrees at 8 bases. Germline trimming cut 6 bases from V and 4 bases from J; bases unmatched to any gene: 8. CDR3 length equals 13 residues. Germline assignment: CDR1 DFQATT and CDR2 SNEGSKA (reference sequence). CDR3 bases: TGCAGTGCCCAACCGGACAGGGCTTACGAGCAGTACTTC. Its translation is CSAQPDRAYEQYF.

A word on this clonotype: One base away lies a much larger clone, so this may be a sequencing read error. V usage is TRBV11-2 and J usage is TRBJ2-1, with 7 bases identical to TRBD2. The CDR3 has 15 amino acids. V gave up 4 bases and J gave up 3 bases; unmatched junction bases: 6. Germline CDR1 reads SGHAT; CDR2 reads FQNNGV. The CDR3, as DNA: TGTGCCAGCAGCTCATCGCGGGGGAGCTACAATGAGCAGTTCTTC. It codes for CASSSSRGSYNEQFF.

A remark on this clonotype: A much bigger clone sits one base away, suggesting this may be a read error. The V and J genes are TRBV20-1 and TRBJ1-5; D is undetermined. Trimming removed 7 bases from V and 0 bases from J, with 10 bases in between. The CDR3 length is 13 residues. In germline, CDR1 is DFQATT, CDR2 SNEGSKA (reference sequence). CDR3 sequence: CSVSSNSNQPQHF. The CDR3 DNA reads as TGCAGTGTTAGTAGTAATAGCAATCAGCCCCAGCATTTT.

The chain has TRBV5-1 and TRBJ1-2, with 8 bases that match TRBD1. CDR1 is SGHRS and CDR2 is YFSETQ in the germline V gene. J lost 3 bases, V lost 0 bases, and 4 bases had no gene match. This CDR3 comprises 15 residues. The DNA for the CDR3 is TGCGCCAGCAGCTTGGGGACAGGGTTCGACTATGGCTACACCTTC. Translated, it gives CASSLGTGFDYGYTF.

In this sample, this clonotype turned up a few times. The chain links TRBV4-1 to TRBJ2-5, with 9 bases fitting TRBD2. V gave up 3 bases and J gave up 5 bases; unmatched junction bases: 13. The CDR3 runs 17 residues. Germline CDR1 and CDR2: MGHRA and YSYEKL. For the CDR3, the DNA is TGCGCCAGCAGCCACATTTTTTTAGCGGGAGAAGAGGAGACCCAGTACTTC. Its translation: CASSHIFLAGEEETQYF.

The rearrangement uses TRBV12-3 or TRBV12-4 and TRBJ1-1; a weak D match, TRBD1 (5 bases). V gave up 5 bases and J gave up 6 bases, with 13 bases separating them. This CDR3 has 13 residues. The CDR3 protein is CASSREGMAEAFF. The CDR3 DNA sequence: TGTGCCAGCAGTCGGGAGGGGATGGCTGAAGCTTTCTTT.

In the case of this clonotype: This may come from a read error, since a much larger clone is one base off. The rearrangement uses TRBV29-1 and TRBJ2-5, with D perhaps given as TRBD1 or TRBD2 (5 bases each). Per germline, CDR1 SQVTM and CDR2 ANQGSEA. V dropped 6 bases and J dropped 4 bases, with 15 bases sitting between them. This CDR3 region has 13 residues. Here the CDR3 reads CSVALGTTETQYF. In DNA form, the CDR3 reads TGCAGCGTCGCATTGGGGACCACAGAGACCCAGTACTTC.

This clonotype was picked up a small number of times. The chain is built from TRBV12-3 or TRBV12-4 and TRBJ1-1, with TRBD1 matching 7 bases. The V and J ends lost 7 bases and 4 bases, in that order; junction bases with no gene match: 12. CDR3 length: 15 residues. The CDR3 loop is CASKPSTGSGTEAFF. The CDR3 DNA follows: TGTGCCAGCAAACCCTCGACAGGGTCAGGCACTGAAGCTTTCTTT.

Remarks on this clonotype: A much larger clone lies one base from this, so it may be a read error. The chain couples TRBV5-1 to TRBJ2-5; TRBD2 matches at 8 bases. Germline trimming cut 3 bases from V and 11 bases from J; bases unmatched to any gene: 12. The CDR3 runs to 14 residues. Germline V lookup: CDR1 SGHRS, CDR2 YFSETQ. DNA for the CDR3: TGCGCCAGCAGCTCGACGGCCGCGGGAGGTGAGCAGTACTTC. Its protein product is CASSSTAAGGEQYF.

This clonotype was counted at least ten times. The rearrangement joins TRBV29-1 to TRBJ2-7; possible D gene TRBD2, 5 bases. The CDR3 runs 11 residues. CDR1 and CDR2 (germline): SQVTM, ANQGSEA. Trimming shortened V by 4 bases and J by 3 bases, and 7 bases separated the two germline ends. The CDR3 sequence is CSVGGIYEQYF. The CDR3 DNA reads TGCAGCGTTGGAGGGATCTACGAGCAGTACTTC.

CDR3 in amino acids: CASSLRTVMNTEAFF. Written as DNA, the CDR3 is TGTGCCAGCAGCTTGCGGACGGTCATGAACACTGAAGCTTTCTTT. V usage is TRBV7-9 and J usage is TRBJ1-1; D not resolved. The ends were cut back, 3 bases at V and 0 bases at J, with 11 bases in the middle. CDR3 length equals 15 residues. CDR1 and CDR2 from the germline V gene are SEHNR and FQNEAQ (reference sequence). The full variable domain, in which reference TRBV7-9 and TRBJ1-1 provide the parts outside the CDR3, is DTGVSQNPRHKITKRGQNVTFRCDPISEHNRLYWYRQTLGQGPEFLTYFQNEAQLEKSRLLSDRFSAERPKGSFSTLEIQRTEQGDSAMYLCASSLRTVMNTEAFFGQGTRLTVV.

This chain connects TRBV15 to TRBJ1-5; the D gene is possibly TRBD1 (6 bases). The CDR3 runs 16 residues. Trimming left V 3 bases short and J 1 base short, with 13 bases between. CDR1 and CDR2 from the germline V gene are LNHNV and YYDKDF (reference sequence). CDR3 DNA sequence: TGTGCCACCAGCAGGGTAACAGGGAGCAGCAATCAGCCCCAGCATTTT. Translating gives CATSRVTGSSNQPQHF.

The sample holds a few counts of this clonotype. The rearrangement joins TRBV5-6 to TRBJ2-7; D is uncertain. CDR3 length: 14 amino acids. Trimming pared 0 bases from V and 3 bases from J, leaving 10 bases between. The germline CDR1 and CDR2 sequences are SGHDT and YYEEEE. CDR3 sequence (DNA): TGTGCCAGCAGCTTGGGGCCCGAAGGCTACGAGCAGTACTTC. Translation: CASSLGPEGYEQYF.

This clonotype was detected a few times. V is TRBV27 and J is TRBJ2-7, with 8 bases lining up with TRBD1. The CDR3 length is 14 residues. Germline values: CDR1 MNHEY, CDR2 SMNVEV (reference sequence). V dropped 1 base and J dropped 9; count of bases not matched to a gene: 8. DNA of the CDR3: TGTGCCAGCAGTTTATTAGTGGTAGGGACAGGGCAGTACTTC. This codes for CASSLLVVGTGQYF.

This clonotype was seen a handful of times. The V and J genes are TRBV6-1 and TRBJ2-1, with 8 positions matching TRBD2. Germline CDR1 MNHNS, CDR2 SASEGT. This CDR3 has 16 amino acids. V lost 2 bases and J lost 3; bases outside the gene matches: 6. The CDR3 DNA reads TGTGCCAGCAGTGAACAGGCTAGCGGGTTCTACAATGAGCAGTTCTTC. It codes for CASSEQASGFYNEQFF.

The rearrangement joins TRBV6-1 to TRBJ2-5; D may match TRBD1 or TRBD2 (5 bases each). Judging by the DNA end, TRBJ2-7 fits better; the J call may be wrong. The CDR3 totals 13 residues. Germline loops: CDR1 MNHNS, CDR2 SASEGT. The CDR3 reads CASSEVGPDEQYF. CDR3 DNA: TGTGCCAGCAGTGAAGTGGGACCAGACGAGCAGTACTTC.

This clonotype has a handful of counts. V gene TRBV6-1 combines with J gene TRBJ1-5, with D unresolved. CDR3 size: 12 residues. Per the germline V gene, CDR1 is MNHNS and CDR2 is SASEGT. The V end was cut by 5 bases, the J end by 4 bases, with 6 bases between. CDR3 DNA: TGTGCCAGCAGTCAGAATAATCAGCCCCAGCATTTT. Protein product: CASSQNNQPQHF.

The V and J genes are TRBV13 and TRBJ2-1; 10 bases are a match to TRBD2. The J call is uncertain, as TRBJ2-7 better fits the DNA end. CDR1 and CDR2 (germline): PRHDT, FYEKMQ (reference sequence). The CDR3 is made up of 16 amino acids. For the CDR3, the DNA is TGTGCCAGCAGCGGAGGGACTAGCGTCGTCCACAATGAGCAGTACTTC. Amino acid sequence: CASSGGTSVVHNEQYF.